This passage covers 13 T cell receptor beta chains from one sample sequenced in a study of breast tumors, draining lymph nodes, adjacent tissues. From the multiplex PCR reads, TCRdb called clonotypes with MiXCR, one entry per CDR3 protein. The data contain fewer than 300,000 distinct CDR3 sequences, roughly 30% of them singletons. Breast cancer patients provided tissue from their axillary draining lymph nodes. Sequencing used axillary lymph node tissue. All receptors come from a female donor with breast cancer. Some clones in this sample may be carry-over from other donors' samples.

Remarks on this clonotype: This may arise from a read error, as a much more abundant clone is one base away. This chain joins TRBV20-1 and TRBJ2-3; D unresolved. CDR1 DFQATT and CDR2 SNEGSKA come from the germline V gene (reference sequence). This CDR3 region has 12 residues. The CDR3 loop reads CSARVVPDTPYF. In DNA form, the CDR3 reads TGCAGTGCTAGAGTCGTCCCAGATACGCCGTATTTT.

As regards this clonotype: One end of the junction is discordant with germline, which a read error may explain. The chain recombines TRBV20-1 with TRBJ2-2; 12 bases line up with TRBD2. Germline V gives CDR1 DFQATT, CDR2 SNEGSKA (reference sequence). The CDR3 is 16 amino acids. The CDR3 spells CSACPPGLAGRNEQFF. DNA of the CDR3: TGCAGTGCGTGCCCCCCGGGACTAGCGGGCCGCAATGAGCAGTTCTTT.

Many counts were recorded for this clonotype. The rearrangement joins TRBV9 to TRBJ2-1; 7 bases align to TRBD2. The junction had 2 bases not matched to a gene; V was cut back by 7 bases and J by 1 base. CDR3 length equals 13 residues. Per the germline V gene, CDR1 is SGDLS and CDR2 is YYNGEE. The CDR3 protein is CASGGLSYNEQFF. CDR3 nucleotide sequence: TGTGCCAGCGGGGGACTATCCTACAATGAGCAGTTCTTC.

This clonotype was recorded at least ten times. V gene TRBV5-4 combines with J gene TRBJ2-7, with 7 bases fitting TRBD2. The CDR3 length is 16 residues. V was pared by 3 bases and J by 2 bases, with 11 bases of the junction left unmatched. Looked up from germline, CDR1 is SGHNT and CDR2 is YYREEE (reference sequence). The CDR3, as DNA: TGTGCCAGCAGCTCTACTGGCGGGAGCAAAGCCTACGAGCAGTACTTC. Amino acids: CASSSTGGSKAYEQYF.

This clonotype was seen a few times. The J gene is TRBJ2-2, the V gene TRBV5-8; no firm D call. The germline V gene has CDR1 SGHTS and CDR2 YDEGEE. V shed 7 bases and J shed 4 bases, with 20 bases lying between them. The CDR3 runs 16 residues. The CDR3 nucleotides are TGTGCCAGCGGCGATGGCGCGGCCTGGGTCACCGGGGAGCTGTTTTTT. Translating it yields CASGDGAAWVTGELFF.

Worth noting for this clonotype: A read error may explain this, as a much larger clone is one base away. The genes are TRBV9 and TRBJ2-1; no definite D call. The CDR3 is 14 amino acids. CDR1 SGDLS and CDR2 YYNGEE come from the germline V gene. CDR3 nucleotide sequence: TGTGCCAGCAGTTACTCATTATCTTACAATGAGCAGTCCTTC. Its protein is CASSYSLSYNEQSF.

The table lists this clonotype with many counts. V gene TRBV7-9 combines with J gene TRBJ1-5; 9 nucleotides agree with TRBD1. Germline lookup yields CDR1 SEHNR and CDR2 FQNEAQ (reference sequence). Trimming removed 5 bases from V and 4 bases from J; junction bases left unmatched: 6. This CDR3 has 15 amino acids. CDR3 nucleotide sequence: TGTGCCAGCAGCCCGGACAGGGGAAAAAATCAGCCCCAGCATTTT. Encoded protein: CASSPDRGKNQPQHF.

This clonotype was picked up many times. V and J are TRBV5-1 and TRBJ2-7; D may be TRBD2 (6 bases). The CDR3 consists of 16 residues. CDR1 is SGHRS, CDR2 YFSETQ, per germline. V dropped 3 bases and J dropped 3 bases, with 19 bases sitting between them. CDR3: CASSSSAAGNDYEQYF. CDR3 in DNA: TGCGCCAGCAGCTCCAGCGCGGCGGGGAACGACTACGAGCAGTACTTC.

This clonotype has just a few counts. The CDR3 protein is CASGQRQGVLGTQYF. The CDR3 nucleotides are TGTGCCAGCGGCCAACGACAGGGGGTTCTTGGAACCCAGTACTTC. The chain recombines TRBV28 with TRBJ2-5; TRBD1 aligns across 9 bases. Per germline, CDR1 MDHEN and CDR2 SYDVKM. The CDR3 totals 15 residues. V was clipped by 8 bases and J by 8 bases; unmatched bases: 15.

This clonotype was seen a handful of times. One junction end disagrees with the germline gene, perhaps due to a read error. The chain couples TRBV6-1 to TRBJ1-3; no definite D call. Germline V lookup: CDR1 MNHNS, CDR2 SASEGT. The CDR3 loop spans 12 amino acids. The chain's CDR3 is CAGSSPGNTIYF. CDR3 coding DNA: TGTGCCGGCAGTTCTCCTGGAAACACCATATATTTT.

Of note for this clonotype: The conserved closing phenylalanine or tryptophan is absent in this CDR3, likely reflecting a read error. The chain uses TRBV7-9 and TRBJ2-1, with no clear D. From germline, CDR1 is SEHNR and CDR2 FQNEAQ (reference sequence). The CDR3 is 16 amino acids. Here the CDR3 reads CASSLNVRRPHNGQFL. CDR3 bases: TGTGCCAGCAGCTTAAACGTACGGAGACCTCACAATGGGCAGTTCCTC.

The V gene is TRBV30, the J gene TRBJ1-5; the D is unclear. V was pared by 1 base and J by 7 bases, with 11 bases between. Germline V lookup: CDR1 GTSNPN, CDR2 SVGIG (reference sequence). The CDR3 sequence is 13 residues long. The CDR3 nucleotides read TGTGCCTGGAGTGGGTCTACTTGGCAGCCCCAGCATTTT. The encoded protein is CAWSGSTWQPQHF.

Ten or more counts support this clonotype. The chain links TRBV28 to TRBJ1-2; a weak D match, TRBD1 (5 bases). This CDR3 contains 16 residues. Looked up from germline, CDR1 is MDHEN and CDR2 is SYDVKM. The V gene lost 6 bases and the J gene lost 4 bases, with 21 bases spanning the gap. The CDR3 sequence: CASSWDGAVGPYGYTF. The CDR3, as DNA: TGTGCCAGCAGCTGGGACGGGGCCGTCGGACCCTATGGCTACACCTTC.